A selection of T cell receptor beta chains follows, all from one sample in a study of blood T cell repertoires in COVID-19. The repertoire was sequenced with immunoSEQ multiplex PCR; TCRdb's copy has only in-frame clones and lacks some. The sample records about 250,000 clones, 87% being singletons. Sequenced material: peripheral blood. The receptors were sampled from a man younger than 35 with active or convalescent COVID-19. The CDR3 runs from the conserved cysteine through the conserved F or W. Each record gives: clone size, D gene, V gene, J gene, CDR3 DNA, CDR3 protein. The D gene is left open where the match is weak. Clone size is stated in some rows and not others, as once, few, many or a class when expanded.

abundance: NA; d_gene: TRBD2; v_gene: TRBV7-2; j_gene: TRBJ2-2; CDR3nt: TGTGCCAGCAGCCGGGGACTAGCGGGACTCGGGGAGCTGTTTTTT; CDR3aa: CASSRGLAGLGELFF
abundance: NA; d_gene: TRBD1; v_gene: TRBV5-5; j_gene: TRBJ2-7; CDR3nt: TGTGCCAGCAGCCCGGACAGGGCCCGCGACGAGCAGTACTTC; CDR3aa: CASSPDRARDEQYF
abundance: NA; d_gene: NA; v_gene: TRBV7-3; j_gene: TRBJ2-2; CDR3nt: TGTGCCAGCAGCCCCCCCAGCGACGCGAACACCGGGGAGCTGTTTTTT; CDR3aa: CASSPPSDANTGELFF
abundance: NA; d_gene: NA; v_gene: TRBV6-2/TRBV6-3; j_gene: TRBJ1-1; CDR3nt: TGTGCCAGCAGTTGGAGGGGCGGGGTTTCTGAAGCTTTCTTT; CDR3aa: CASSWRGGVSEAFF
abundance: NA; d_gene: TRBD2; v_gene: TRBV7-3; j_gene: TRBJ2-1; CDR3nt: TGTGCCAGCAGCACATTTGCGGGGGGTTTGTATGAGCAGTTCTTC; CDR3aa: CASSTFAGGLYEQFF
abundance: few; d_gene: TRBD2; v_gene: TRBV9; j_gene: TRBJ2-7; CDR3nt: TGTGCCAGCAGCTCTTGGACTAGCGGGGATCTGTACTTC; CDR3aa: CASSSWTSGDLYF
abundance: once; d_gene: NA; v_gene: TRBV12-3/TRBV12-4; j_gene: TRBJ2-7; CDR3nt: TGTGCCAGCAGTCCAACGGGGAATCGGGAGCAGTACTTC; CDR3aa: CASSPTGNREQYF
abundance: NA; d_gene: TRBD2; v_gene: TRBV9; j_gene: TRBJ2-7; CDR3nt: TGTGCCAGCAGCGTAACTAGCGGGACCTCCTCCTACGAGCAGTACTTC; CDR3aa: CASSVTSGTSSYEQYF
abundance: NA; d_gene: NA; v_gene: TRBV6-2/TRBV6-3; j_gene: TRBJ2-3; CDR3nt: TGTGCCAGCAGTTACCGGGTTACAGATACGCAGTATTTT; CDR3aa: CASSYRVTDTQYF
abundance: NA; d_gene: TRBD1; v_gene: TRBV2; j_gene: TRBJ1-3; CDR3nt: TGTGCCAGCAGGAGACAGGGAGCGGCTGGAAACACCATATATTTT; CDR3aa: CASRRQGAAGNTIYF
abundance: NA; d_gene: NA; v_gene: TRBV7-8; j_gene: TRBJ1-4; CDR3nt: TGTGCCAGCAGCTCCCCAGGGTTCTCTGAAAAACTGTTTTTT; CDR3aa: CASSSPGFSEKLFF
abundance: NA; d_gene: TRBD1; v_gene: TRBV7-9; j_gene: TRBJ1-5; CDR3nt: TGTGCCAGCAGCCAGGCCGGGACAGGCCTACAGCCCCAGCATTTT; CDR3aa: CASSQAGTGLQPQHF
abundance: NA; d_gene: TRBD2; v_gene: TRBV7-3; j_gene: TRBJ2-1; CDR3nt: TGTGCCAGCAGCTCGATAGCGGGGCCACCGACCGGTGAGCAGTTCTTC; CDR3aa: CASSSIAGPPTGEQFF
abundance: NA; d_gene: TRBD2; v_gene: TRBV19; j_gene: TRBJ2-2; CDR3nt: TGTGCCAGTAAAGCGGCCAGCGGGATAAACACCGGGGAGCTGTTTTTT; CDR3aa: CASKAASGINTGELFF
abundance: NA; d_gene: NA; v_gene: TRBV11-2; j_gene: TRBJ2-7; CDR3nt: TGTGCCAGCAGCTTCGGGGTGGGCGGGGTCACTCCCTACGAGCAGTACTTC; CDR3aa: CASSFGVGGVTPYEQYF
abundance: NA; d_gene: TRBD2; v_gene: TRBV19; j_gene: TRBJ2-5; CDR3nt: TGTGCCAGTAGCCACACCCCCCCGGGGGGGAGAGAGACCCAGTACTTC; CDR3aa: CASSHTPPGGRETQYF
abundance: NA; d_gene: NA; v_gene: TRBV18; j_gene: TRBJ1-1; CDR3nt: TGTGCCAGCTCACCACCGGGACTTGAAGCTTTCTTT; CDR3aa: CASSPPGLEAFF
abundance: NA; d_gene: TRBD1; v_gene: TRBV29-1; j_gene: TRBJ2-7; CDR3nt: TGCAGCGTTGAAGGTGGGACAGGGACCACCGAGCAGTACTTC; CDR3aa: CSVEGGTGTTEQYF
abundance: once; d_gene: NA; v_gene: TRBV19; j_gene: TRBJ1-2; CDR3nt: TGTGCCAGTAGTCTTGCCCCGACGGAGCTCTATGGCTACACCTTC; CDR3aa: CASSLAPTELYGYTF
abundance: NA; d_gene: NA; v_gene: TRBV7-2; j_gene: TRBJ1-5; CDR3nt: TGTGCCAGCAGCTTAGTTTCCGGAACAGCGGGTCAGCCCCAGCATTTT; CDR3aa: CASSLVSGTAGQPQHF
abundance: few; d_gene: TRBD1; v_gene: TRBV2; j_gene: TRBJ1-6; CDR3nt: TGTGCCAGCAGTCCAACGGACAGGTATAATTCACCCCTCCACTTT; CDR3aa: CASSPTDRYNSPLHF
abundance: NA; d_gene: NA; v_gene: TRBV4-2; j_gene: TRBJ2-3; CDR3nt: TGTGCCAGCAGCCAAGGGCTAGTGAGCACAGATACGCAGTATTTT; CDR3aa: CASSQGLVSTDTQYF
abundance: NA; d_gene: TRBD1; v_gene: TRBV13; j_gene: TRBJ1-2; CDR3nt: TGTGCCAGCAGCGCAAAGGGGGCGAGTGGCTACACCTTC; CDR3aa: CASSAKGASGYTF
abundance: NA; d_gene: TRBD1; v_gene: TRBV6-5; j_gene: TRBJ1-5; CDR3nt: TGTGCCAGCAGTCTCGGGACAGGGGAACAGCCCCAGCATTTT; CDR3aa: CASSLGTGEQPQHF
abundance: few; d_gene: TRBD1; v_gene: TRBV7-9; j_gene: TRBJ1-1; CDR3nt: TGTGCCAGCAGCTGGTTAACAGGGGTCGGGGAAGCTTTCTTT; CDR3aa: CASSWLTGVGEAFF
abundance: NA; d_gene: NA; v_gene: TRBV28; j_gene: TRBJ1-5; CDR3nt: TGTGCCAGCGGTCGGACAGCTCTTTCCCAGCCCCAGCATTTT; CDR3aa: CASGRTALSQPQHF
abundance: NA; d_gene: NA; v_gene: TRBV6-2/TRBV6-3; j_gene: TRBJ1-2; CDR3nt: TGTGCCAGCAGTTACGTACGGTCAAATCGGGGCTACACCTTC; CDR3aa: CASSYVRSNRGYTF
abundance: few; d_gene: NA; v_gene: TRBV7-9; j_gene: TRBJ1-2; CDR3nt: TGTGCCAGCAGCTTAGGGGAGGGAACCTATGGCTACACCTTC; CDR3aa: CASSLGEGTYGYTF
abundance: NA; d_gene: NA; v_gene: TRBV4-3; j_gene: TRBJ1-2; CDR3nt: TGCGCCAGCAGCCATTGGGGGCAAACCTATGGCTACACCTTC; CDR3aa: CASSHWGQTYGYTF
abundance: NA; d_gene: NA; v_gene: TRBV2; j_gene: TRBJ1-3; CDR3nt: TGTGCCAGCAGTGAACATCAGGGAAACACCATATATTTT; CDR3aa: CASSEHQGNTIYF
abundance: NA; d_gene: TRBD1; v_gene: TRBV27; j_gene: TRBJ1-1; CDR3nt: TGTGCCAGCAGTTCTTGGACAGGGACAAACACTGAAGCTTTCTTT; CDR3aa: CASSSWTGTNTEAFF
abundance: NA; d_gene: NA; v_gene: TRBV5-8; j_gene: TRBJ2-2; CDR3nt: TGTGCCAGCAGCTTCGGCAGGATCTCGACAGGGAACACCGGGGAGCTGTTTTTT; CDR3aa: CASSFGRISTGNTGELFF
abundance: few; d_gene: NA; v_gene: TRBV6-6; j_gene: TRBJ1-6; CDR3nt: TGTGCCAGCAGAGCGGAATCCGGTTCACCCCTCCACTTT; CDR3aa: CASRAESGSPLHF
abundance: NA; d_gene: NA; v_gene: TRBV30; j_gene: TRBJ1-3; CDR3nt: TGTGCCTGGAGACCCCGTGGGGCGGACTCTGGAAACACCATATATTTT; CDR3aa: CAWRPRGADSGNTIYF
abundance: NA; d_gene: NA; v_gene: TRBV9; j_gene: TRBJ1-1; CDR3nt: TGTGCCAGCAGTCTGGACCGGGAACGCGGGAACACTGAAGCTTTCTTT; CDR3aa: CASSLDRERGNTEAFF